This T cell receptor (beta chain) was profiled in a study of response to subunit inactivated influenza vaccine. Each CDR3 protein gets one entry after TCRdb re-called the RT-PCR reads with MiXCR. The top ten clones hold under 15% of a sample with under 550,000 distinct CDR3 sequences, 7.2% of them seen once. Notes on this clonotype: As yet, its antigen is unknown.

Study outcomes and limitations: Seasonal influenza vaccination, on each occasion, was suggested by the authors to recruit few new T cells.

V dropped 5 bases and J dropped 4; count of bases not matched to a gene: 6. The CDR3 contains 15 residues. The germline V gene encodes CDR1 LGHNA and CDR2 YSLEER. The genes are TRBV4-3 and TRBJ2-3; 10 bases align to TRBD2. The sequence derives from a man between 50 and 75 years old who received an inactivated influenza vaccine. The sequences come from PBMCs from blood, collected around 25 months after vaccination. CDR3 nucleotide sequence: TGCGCCAGCAGCGGCAGCGGGAGGGCCCCAGATACGCAGTATTTT. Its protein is CASSGSGRAPDTQYF.